What follows are 16 T cell receptor beta chains derived from one specimen sequenced in a study of T cell repertoires in cytomegalovirus infection. These receptors have no identified antigens. MiXCR was run by TCRdb on the reads, yielding one entry per CDR3 protein. The data contain about 740,000 distinct CDR3 sequences, around a third of them seen just once; the ten biggest clones take up about 20%. The specimen was cultured PBMCs, collected from culture after CMV antigen stimulation. The receptors were gathered from a human donor in good health (CMV status not recorded). Some clones in this sample may be carry-over from other donors' samples.

In its sample, this clonotype was seen many times. This chain links TRBV7-2 with TRBJ1-3, with D perhaps matching TRBD1 (6 bases). Germline CDR1 is SGHTA and CDR2 is FQGNSA. CDR3 size: 16 residues. Trimming cost V 0 bases and J 4 bases, with 13 bases left between them. The CDR3, as DNA: TGTGCCAGCAGCTTAGCGCTAGGGGGATCGGGAAACACCATATATTTT. Protein product: CASSLALGGSGNTIYF.

This clonotype was counted only a few times. The CDR3 protein is CASLPPDAPTPGLNTQYF. In DNA form, the CDR3 reads TGTGCCAGCCTACCTCCGGACGCCCCCACGCCGGGGTTAAATACGCAGTATTTT. This chain joins TRBV28 and TRBJ2-3, with a weak D call TRBD2 (5 bases). The V end was cut by 8 bases, the J end by 7 bases, with 31 bases between. This CDR3 spans 18 amino acids. CDR1 MDHEN and CDR2 SYDVKM come from the germline V gene.

The J gene is TRBJ2-1, the V gene TRBV6-1; tentative D call: TRBD1 (5 bases). V lost 2 bases, J lost 7 bases, and 15 bases lay in between. This CDR3 comprises 15 residues. In germline, CDR1 is MNHNS, CDR2 SASEGT. CDR3 nucleotides: TGTGCCAGCAGTGAATGGGGCCAAGTGGTTAATGAGCAGTTCTTC. Translated: CASSEWGQVVNEQFF.

This chain links TRBV20-1 with TRBJ2-1; D is possibly TRBD2 (5 bases). Trimming removed 0 bases from V and 6 bases from J, with 15 bases in between. Germline loops: CDR1 DFQATT, CDR2 SNEGSKA (reference sequence). The CDR3 extends over 15 amino acids. Here the CDR3 DNA reads TGCAGTGCTAGAGATTCGGGGTCTATCTCCAATGAGCAGTTCTTC. It codes for CSARDSGSISNEQFF.

This chain joins TRBV6-1 and TRBJ1-2, with 10 bases aligning to TRBD1. J gave up 0 bases and V 10 bases, and 17 bases lay outside the gene matches. This CDR3 is 18 amino acids long. Germline CDR1 is MNHNS and CDR2 is SASEGT. CDR3 protein: CATPTSPGQGNANYGYTF. CDR3 DNA: TGTGCCACTCCAACATCCCCGGGACAGGGGAATGCTAACTATGGCTACACCTTC.

This chain connects TRBV5-6 to TRBJ2-1; D may be TRBD1 or TRBD2 (5 bases each). The CDR3 has 16 amino acids. Germline V gene data show CDR1 as SGHDT and CDR2 as YYEEEE. Deletions cut 4 bases from V and 7 bases from J, with 21 bases between. The CDR3 loop is CASSHTRGVSGNEQFF. The CDR3 DNA follows: TGTGCCAGCAGCCACACGAGGGGCGTATCGGGAAATGAGCAGTTCTTC.

This clonotype showed up just a few times. The chain employs TRBV6-6 and TRBJ2-7; D gene uncertain. Germline loops: CDR1 MNHNY, CDR2 SVGAGI (reference sequence). V lost 2 bases, J lost 3 bases, and 17 bases lay in between. CDR3 length equals 16 residues. The CDR3 nucleotides read TGTGCCAGCAGTTACCGGCGACTTAGCACGCGCTACGAGCAGTACTTC. Residues: CASSYRRLSTRYEQYF.

This clonotype was counted many times. The chain links TRBV7-2 to TRBJ1-4; D may be TRBD1 (5 bases). Trimming cost V 2 bases and J 3 bases, with 7 bases left between them. The CDR3 is 14 residues long. CDR1 and CDR2 from the germline V gene are SGHTA and FQGNSA. CDR3 sequence reads: CASSLSGSNEKLFF. CDR3 sequence (DNA): TGTGCCAGCAGCTTATCAGGGTCTAATGAAAAACTGTTTTTT.

This chain uses TRBV10-3 with TRBJ2-2; tentative D call: TRBD1 (6 bases). This CDR3 spans 15 amino acids. Trimming removed 6 bases from V and 4 bases from J, with 15 bases in between. CDR1 ENHRY and CDR2 SYGVKD come from the germline V gene. The chain's CDR3 is CAISNRVLSTGELFF. DNA for the CDR3: TGTGCCATCAGCAACAGGGTATTGTCCACCGGGGAGCTGTTTTTT.

This clonotype appeared a few times. The chain is built from TRBV14 and TRBJ2-3, with 8 bases fitting TRBD2. Germline lookup yields CDR1 SGHDN and CDR2 FVKESK. The junction had 3 bases not matched to a gene; V was cut back by 1 base and J by 0 bases. The CDR3 covers 16 residues. CDR3 sequence (DNA): TGTGCCAGCAGCCAAGTGGGACTAGTGAGCACAGATACGCAGTATTTT. Translating it yields CASSQVGLVSTDTQYF. Supplemented by reference TRBV14 and TRBJ2-3, the full variable domain reads EAGVTQFPSHSVIEKGQTVTLRCDPISGHDNLYWYRRVMGKEIKFLLHFVKESKQDESGMPNNRFLAERTGGTYSTLKVQPAELEDSGVYFCASSQVGLVSTDTQYFGPGTRLTVL.

The J gene is TRBJ1-1, the V gene TRBV20-1; 7 nucleotides align to TRBD1. Trimming took 0 bases from V and 5 from J; bases not matched to a gene: 6. The CDR3 length is 14 residues. CDR1 is DFQATT, CDR2 SNEGSKA, per germline (reference sequence). The chain's CDR3 is CSARDLNRGTEAFF. In DNA, the CDR3 is TGCAGTGCTAGAGATCTCAACAGGGGAACTGAAGCTTTCTTT.

In its sample, this clonotype was seen a few times. The V gene is TRBV7-2, the J gene TRBJ1-1; a possible D gene is TRBD1 (6 bases). V gave up 3 bases and J gave up 3 bases, with 8 bases separating them. Germline V gives CDR1 SGHTA, CDR2 FQGNSA. The CDR3 has 13 residues. The CDR3 spells CASSFYRDTEAFF. The CDR3 DNA sequence: TGTGCCAGCAGCTTCTACAGGGACACTGAAGCTTTCTTT.

This clonotype has a handful of counts. This chain connects TRBV12-3 or TRBV12-4 to TRBJ1-3; D unclear. V shed 6 bases and J shed 0 bases, with 15 bases lying between them. The CDR3 length is 16 residues. The CDR3 reads CASSQPGSSSGNTIYF. The DNA for the CDR3 is TGTGCCAGCAGCCAACCGGGCTCCAGCTCTGGAAACACCATATATTTT.

This clonotype was counted between two and nine times. This chain connects TRBV5-5 to TRBJ1-5; perhaps TRBD1 as D (5 bases). The CDR3 runs to 17 residues. Trimming cost V 3 bases and J 3 bases, with 19 bases left between them. Germline CDR1 reads SGHKS; CDR2 reads YYEKEE (reference sequence). The CDR3 loop is CASSSQRVDKHNQPQHF. DNA for the CDR3: TGTGCCAGCAGCTCCCAAAGGGTGGACAAGCACAATCAGCCCCAGCATTTT.

The rearrangement joins TRBV20-1 to TRBJ2-3; D assignment may be TRBD1 or TRBD2 (5 bases each). Trimming shortened V by 1 base and J by 6 bases, and 14 bases separated the two germline ends. Germline CDR1 is DFQATT and CDR2 is SNEGSKA (reference sequence). This CDR3 spans 14 amino acids. The chain's CDR3 is CSARAPREGDTQYF. CDR3 in DNA: TGCAGTGCTAGAGCACCCCGCGAGGGGGATACGCAGTATTTT.

This clonotype is a singleton in its sample. V gene TRBV29-1 combines with J gene TRBJ2-5; 7 bases match TRBD1. CDR3 length: 13 residues. V lost 6 bases, J lost 5 bases, and 9 bases stayed unmatched. CDR1 is SQVTM, CDR2 ANQGSEA, per germline. In DNA, the CDR3 is TGCAGCGTCGTACAGGGGCCGTGGGAGACCCAGTACTTC. It is translated as CSVVQGPWETQYF.